The sequence of this T cell receptor beta chain was determined in a study of blood T cell repertoires in COVID-19 (dated by TCRdb to 2018 to 2021). For the study in its entirety: Collaborator samples came from the United States, Italy and Spain and covered acute and convalescent phases of COVID-19. A de-identified subject ID, COVID-19 status, age in years and sex were almost always included in the sample metadata. A freely available public database, intended as a resource for researchers studying the immune response to SARS-CoV-2, is where the repertoires were released. Where available, HLA class I and class II types were taken from metadata supplied by the sample provider and were not determined by assay-based typing. Subjects who had been exposed to COVID-19, were actively infected with it, or had recovered from it provided the deeply sampled blood TCRbeta repertoires that made up the dataset. The samples were drawn from the first 160 participants of the ongoing ImmuneRACE study and from 1,254 subjects provided by 6 global collaborators. The material from the prospective study consisted of cDNA or gDNA derived from T cells, B-cell-depleted T cells, or PBMCs. Study-wide findings and limitations: The quantity of clinical and demographic metadata differed by source and by participant and was supplied without curation.

This clone occurred a few times. It has no known antigen specificity. No base quality values were provided; no much bigger clone lies one nucleotide off. TCRbeta CDR3 regions were amplified from genomic DNA by means of the immunoSEQ Assay, a bias-controlled multiplex PCR. Regarding the original processing steps: The number of nucleated cells in each sample was estimated by amplification of reference gene primers within the assay. To quantify the absolute abundance of each unique TCRbeta CDR3 rearrangement, sequence reads were collapsed and filtered. Productive Simpson clonality was computed per sample as the square root of Simpson's diversity index over productive rearrangements. TCRdb limited this immuneACCESS table to in-frame rearrangements with V and J called. A share of clones is missing; checked studies link under half to unresolved V genes, and the rest is unexplained. From that table come the V and J calls and clone size; the DNA was used to work out D and trimming. The table for this sample lists 300,000 to 350,000 clones; 90% of them were counted only once. The ten largest clones take up 3.9% of the sample.

In the prospective study, participants were 18 to 89 years old, resided in 24 geographic areas of the United States, and were enrolled through a virtual design. To assign participants to cohorts, the prospective study relied on clinical history that participants themselves reported in a screening survey and a study questionnaire. Exposed participants had been in contact with someone with a PCR-confirmed or clinician-diagnosed COVID-19 case within 2 weeks of study entry. Each participant in the prospective study had whole blood, serum and a nasopharyngeal or oropharyngeal swab collected by mobile phlebotomists. Prospective study participants could optionally give additional blood draws and questionnaires over a 2-month period. Prospective study blood samples were shipped either frozen or at room temperature before DNA extraction. Material: PBMCs or T cells enriched from blood (not recorded which). The receptor was derived from a young woman who had been exposed to COVID-19.

The nucleotide sequence reads as follows: TGTGCCAGCAGTAGCAGACAGGTCCGGGTTAACTATGGCTACACCTTC. Its translation reads: CASSSRQVRVNYGYTF. The chain is encoded by TRBV6-2 or TRBV6-3 joined to TRBJ1-2; the D gene is possibly TRBD1, with 6 bases matching. The junction shows trimming of 5 bases on V and 1 base on J, plus 17 bases between the germline ends. According to the germline V gene, CDR1 reads MNHEY and CDR2 reads SVGEGT. The cysteine opens and the phenylalanine closes a CDR3 of 16 amino acids. CDR3 DNA is the only sequence kept; it has 48 bases, read in frame from the first base.